The clone carrying this T cell receptor beta chain has just a few counts. Deletions cut 5 bases from V and 2 bases from J, with 16 bases between. The CDR3 sequence is 15 residues long. CDR1 is SGHVS, CDR2 FQNEAQ, per germline. The sample is drawn from a study of blood T cell repertoires in COVID-19. Authors' data handling: For nucleated cells, counts were estimated from reference gene primer amplification. The assay was immunoSEQ multiplex PCR, and TCRdb's table has in-frame clones only and misses some. The DNA gave D and trimming, while V, J and clone size come from that table. The sample records fewer than 400,000 clones, roughly 89% being singletons. Membership in each cohort depended on participant-reported clinical history.

The V gene is TRBV7-8, the J gene TRBJ2-7, with D tentatively TRBD1 (6 bases). Sample: PBMCs or T cells enriched from blood (not recorded which). This clonotype was sampled from a woman aged 50 to 60 who had recovered from COVID-19. CDR3 nucleotide sequence: TGTGCCAGCAGCCCAGACCTAGGGGGTACCTACGAGCAGTACTTC. Translated: CASSPDLGGTYEQYF.